This T cell receptor (beta chain) is drawn from a study of T cell changes during pregnancy in multiple sclerosis (dated by TCRdb to the late 2010s). With regard to the full study: In women with multiple sclerosis, the researchers looked at how the T cell repertoire shifted as pregnancy progressed.

Libraries were made using the immunoSEQ multiplex PCR assay. TCRdb mirrors the immuneACCESS table, restricted to in-frame sequences. Some clones are absent from its copies; in checked studies, under half trace to an unresolved V gene, and the reason for the others is unknown. Within this sample are around 99,000 clones, with 85% to 95% of them counted one time only. Jointly, the top ten make up about 2.7% of the sample. On this clone: Its antigen remains undetermined. No clone much larger than this one lies a single base away; base qualities are absent.

Based on the germline V gene (reference sequence), the CDR1 and CDR2 sequences are MNHEY and SMNVEV. CDR3 length: 15 amino acids, cysteine to phenylalanine. Only CDR3 DNA remains: 45 bases, in frame from the first base. Trimming takes 1 base off V and 8 bases off J; junction bases not matched to a gene: 4. This specimen consisted of peripheral blood, obtained in the first trimester of pregnancy. The TCR was taken from a female donor with multiple sclerosis, enrolled in a pregnancy study. The rearranged chain carries TRBV27 and TRBJ2-1; 11 bases in the middle match TRBD2. The CDR3 protein is CASSLLAGGPDEQFF. The DNA is TGTGCCAGCAGTTTATTAGCGGGAGGGCCGGATGAGCAGTTCTTC.